This TCR beta chain is from a study of OX40 agonist ivuxolimab in advanced cancers. General observations from the study: Dose levels from 0.1 to 3.0 mg/kg saw CD4+ and CD8+ blood T cells expand clonally by week 6.

Concerning this clone itself: Its target is unknown.

Generated by immunoSEQ multiplex PCR, the TCRdb table keeps only in-frame clones and is missing some. The sample has some 75,000 clones; around 84% are singletons. J gave up 3 bases and V 11 bases, and 9 bases lay outside the gene matches. CDR3 length equals 13 residues. Germline-derived CDR1 and CDR2 are LNHNV and YYDKDF (reference sequence). The chain carries TRBV15 and TRBJ2-7; 8 positions match TRBD1. Sample: CD4+ or CD8+ T cells sorted from blood, taken in a trial of the OX40 agonist ivuxolimab. The source of this sequence is an adult with an advanced solid tumor such as melanoma, head and neck, liver or kidney cancer. CDR3 region: CAVGQGGGYEQYF. CDR3 DNA: TGTGCCGTTGGACAGGGCGGAGGCTACGAGCAGTACTTC.